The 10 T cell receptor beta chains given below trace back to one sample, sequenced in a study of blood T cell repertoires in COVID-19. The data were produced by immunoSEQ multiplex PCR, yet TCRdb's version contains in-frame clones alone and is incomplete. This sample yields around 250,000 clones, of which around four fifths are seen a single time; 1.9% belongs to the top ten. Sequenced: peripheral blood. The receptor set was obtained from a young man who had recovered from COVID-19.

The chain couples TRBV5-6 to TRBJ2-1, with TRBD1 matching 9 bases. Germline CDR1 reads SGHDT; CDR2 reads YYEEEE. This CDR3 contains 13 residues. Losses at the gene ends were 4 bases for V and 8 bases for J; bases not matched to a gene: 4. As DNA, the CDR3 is TGTGCCAGCAGCGGGGACAGGGAGTATGAGCAGTTCTTC. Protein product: CASSGDREYEQFF.

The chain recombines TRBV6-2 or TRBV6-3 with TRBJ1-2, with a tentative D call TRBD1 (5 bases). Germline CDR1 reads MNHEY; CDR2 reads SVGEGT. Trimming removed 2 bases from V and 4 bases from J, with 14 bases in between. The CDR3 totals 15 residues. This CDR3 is CASSYGGDRVYGYTF. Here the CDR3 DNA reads TGTGCCAGCAGTTACGGCGGAGACAGAGTCTATGGCTACACCTTC.

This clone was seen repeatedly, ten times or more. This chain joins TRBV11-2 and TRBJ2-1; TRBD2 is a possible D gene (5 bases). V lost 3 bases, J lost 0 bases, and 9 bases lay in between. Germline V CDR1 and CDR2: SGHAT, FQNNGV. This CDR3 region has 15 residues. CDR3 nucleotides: TGTGCCAGCAGCTTGAGGGTGGCCTCCTACAATGAGCAGTTCTTC. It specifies CASSLRVASYNEQFF.

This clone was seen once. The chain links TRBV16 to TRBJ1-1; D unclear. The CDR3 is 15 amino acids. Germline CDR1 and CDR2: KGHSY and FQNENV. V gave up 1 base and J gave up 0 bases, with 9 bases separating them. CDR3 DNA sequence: TGTGCCAGCAGCCAATATGGGCCCCTGAACACTGAAGCTTTCTTT. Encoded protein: CASSQYGPLNTEAFF.

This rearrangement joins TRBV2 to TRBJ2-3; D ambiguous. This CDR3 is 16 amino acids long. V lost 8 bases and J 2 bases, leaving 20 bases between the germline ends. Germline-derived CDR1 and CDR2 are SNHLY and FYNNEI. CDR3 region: CASHPLVARYTDTQYF. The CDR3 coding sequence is TGTGCCAGCCATCCTCTCGTGGCTCGATACACAGATACGCAGTATTTT.

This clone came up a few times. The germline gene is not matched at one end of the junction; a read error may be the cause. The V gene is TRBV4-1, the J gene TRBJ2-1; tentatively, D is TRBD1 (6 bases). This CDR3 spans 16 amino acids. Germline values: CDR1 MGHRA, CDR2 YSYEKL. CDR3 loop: CASSKDQDSSYNEQFF. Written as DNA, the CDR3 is TGCGCCAGCAGCAAAGATCAGGACAGCTCCTACAATGAGCAGTTCTTC.

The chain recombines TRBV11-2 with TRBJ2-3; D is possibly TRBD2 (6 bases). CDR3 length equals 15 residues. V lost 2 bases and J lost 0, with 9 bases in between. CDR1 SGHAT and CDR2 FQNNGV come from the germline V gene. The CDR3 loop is CASSLLGLSTDTQYF. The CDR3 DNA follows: TGTGCCAGCAGCTTATTGGGACTCAGCACAGATACGCAGTATTTT.

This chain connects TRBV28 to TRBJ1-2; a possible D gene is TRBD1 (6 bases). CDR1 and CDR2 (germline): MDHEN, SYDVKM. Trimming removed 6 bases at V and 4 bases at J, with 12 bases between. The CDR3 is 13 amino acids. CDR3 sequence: CASRNRETYGYTF. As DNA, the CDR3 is TGTGCCAGCAGAAACAGGGAAACCTATGGCTACACCTTC.

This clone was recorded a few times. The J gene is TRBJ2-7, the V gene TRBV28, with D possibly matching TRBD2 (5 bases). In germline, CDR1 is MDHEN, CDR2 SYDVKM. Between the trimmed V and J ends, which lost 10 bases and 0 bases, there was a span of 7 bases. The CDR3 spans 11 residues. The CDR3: CATGSSYEQYV. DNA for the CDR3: TGTGCCACTGGGAGCTCCTACGAGCAGTACGTC.

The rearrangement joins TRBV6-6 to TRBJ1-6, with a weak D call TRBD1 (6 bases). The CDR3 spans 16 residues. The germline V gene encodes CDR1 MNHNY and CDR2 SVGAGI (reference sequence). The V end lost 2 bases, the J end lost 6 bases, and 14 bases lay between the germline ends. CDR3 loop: CASSYPLQGSNSPLHF. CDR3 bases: TGTGCCAGCAGTTACCCACTACAGGGAAGTAATTCACCCCTCCACTTT.